Listed here is a single T cell receptor (beta chain). The entry originates in a study of blood T cell repertoires in COVID-19. Study background: From T cells, B-cell-depleted T cells, or PBMCs came the material, which was cDNA or gDNA.

Assay used: immunoSEQ multiplex PCR; TCRdb lists only in-frame clones, some missing. The sample records about 480,000 clones, around 88% being singletons. The CDR3 consists of 12 residues. Trimming left V 5 bases short and J 4 bases short, with 6 bases between. The germline V gene has CDR1 MNHEY and CDR2 SVGAGI. Material: peripheral blood. The gene calls are TRBV6-5 and TRBJ2-1; tentative D call: TRBD1 (5 bases). This TCR was sampled from a woman aged 25 to 39 with acute or convalescent COVID-19. The DNA of the CDR3 is TGTGCCAGCAGTAACAGGTACAATGAGCAGTTCTTC. Translating it yields CASSNRYNEQFF.